This T cell receptor (beta chain) was identified during a study of cytomegalovirus exposure and HLA in healthy donors. Study-level information: Ancestry clustering placed about four fifths of several hundred genotyped donors in the Caucasian-associated cluster. Study outcomes and limitations: Per a prior analysis, the majority of TCR beta V segments were productive roughly 90% or roughly 30% of the time.

This CDR3 has 15 residues. Germline values: CDR1 SGHTS, CDR2 YDEGEE. V lost 4 bases to trimming and J lost 0 bases, with 11 bases between them. PCR employed 60 Vbeta and 13 Jbeta primers. Sequencing was performed with immunoSEQ multiplex PCR; in TCRdb, only in-frame clones are kept and a portion is missing. The sample holds 150,000 to 250,000 clones. A word on this clone: Its antigen is undetermined.

J is TRBJ1-5 and V is TRBV5-8; D is ambiguous. Sequencing used PBMCs. The receptor was derived from a boy under 18 in good health and CMV-seronegative. The CDR3 here is CASSLGLYSNQPQHF. In DNA form, the CDR3 reads TGTGCCAGCAGCCTAGGACTTTATAGCAATCAGCCCCAGCATTTT.